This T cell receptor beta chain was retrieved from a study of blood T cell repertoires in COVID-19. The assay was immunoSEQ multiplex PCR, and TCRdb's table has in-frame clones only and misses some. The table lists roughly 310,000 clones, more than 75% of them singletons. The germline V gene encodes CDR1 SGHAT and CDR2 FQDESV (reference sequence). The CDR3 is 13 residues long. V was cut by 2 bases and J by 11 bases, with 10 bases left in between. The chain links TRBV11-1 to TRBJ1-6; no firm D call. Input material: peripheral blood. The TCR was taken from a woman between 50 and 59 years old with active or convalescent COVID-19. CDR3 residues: CASSLTDIAPLHF. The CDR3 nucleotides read TGTGCCAGCAGCTTAACCGACATCGCACCCCTCCACTTT.